These T cell receptor beta chains were read from a single sample in a study of control samples from healthy donors and cancer patients. Produced via immunoSEQ multiplex PCR; TCRdb's table is partial and in-frame only. In the table there are 88,000 or so clones, about 94% of which are singletons. Sequenced material: blood. These receptors were obtained from a young woman in good health. CDR3s include the opening cysteine and the closing phenylalanine or tryptophan. The order of the fields is V gene, D gene, clone size, J gene, CDR3 protein, CDR3 DNA. A D gene is named only where the DNA matches it firmly. The size of a clone is reported for some rows only, either as once, few or many, or as a class for expanded clones.

V gene: TRBV6-1
D gene: TRBD1
clone size: .
J gene: TRBJ1-5
CDR3 protein: CASSESRDRFQPQHF
CDR3 DNA: TGTGCCAGCAGTGAAAGCCGGGACAGGTTTCAGCCCCAGCATTTT

V gene: TRBV11-2
D gene: TRBD1
clone size: .
J gene: TRBJ2-7
CDR3 protein: CASSSLPLKTGVSEQYF
CDR3 DNA: TGTGCCAGCAGCTCACTTCCGCTAAAGACAGGGGTAAGCGAGCAGTACTTC

V gene: TRBV5-1
D gene: .
clone size: .
J gene: TRBJ1-1
CDR3 protein: CASSLSGKRNTEAFF
CDR3 DNA: TGCGCCAGCAGCTTAAGTGGGAAACGGAACACTGAAGCTTTCTTT

V gene: TRBV7-9
D gene: TRBD1
clone size: .
J gene: TRBJ1-5
CDR3 protein: CASSLDRGNQPQHF
CDR3 DNA: TGTGCCAGCAGCTTGGACAGGGGGAATCAGCCCCAGCATTTT

V gene: TRBV28
D gene: .
clone size: .
J gene: TRBJ2-5
CDR3 protein: CASSPGARTQYF
CDR3 DNA: TGTGCCAGCAGTCCTGGGGCCAGGACCCAGTACTTC

V gene: TRBV6-1
D gene: TRBD2
clone size: .
J gene: TRBJ2-2
CDR3 protein: CASSVNLAGGTGELFF
CDR3 DNA: TGTGCCAGCAGTGTAAATCTAGCGGGGGGCACCGGGGAGCTGTTTTTT

V gene: TRBV13
D gene: .
clone size: .
J gene: TRBJ2-7
CDR3 protein: CASSLSSGFLAGLYEQYF
CDR3 DNA: TGTGCCAGCAGCTTAAGCAGTGGGTTTCTCGCGGGCCTCTACGAGCAGTACTTC

V gene: TRBV9
D gene: TRBD2
clone size: .
J gene: TRBJ2-1
CDR3 protein: CASSVTSGRANEQFF
CDR3 DNA: TGTGCCAGCAGCGTTACCAGCGGGAGGGCCAATGAGCAGTTCTTC

V gene: TRBV6-5
D gene: .
clone size: .
J gene: TRBJ2-7
CDR3 protein: CASSTPGGYEQYF
CDR3 DNA: TGTGCCAGCAGTACACCTGGGGGGTACGAGCAGTACTTC

V gene: TRBV6-4
D gene: .
clone size: .
J gene: TRBJ1-6
CDR3 protein: CASSGGTGMNSPLHF
CDR3 DNA: TGTGCCAGCAGTGGGGGCACAGGGATGAATTCACCCCTCCACTTT

V gene: TRBV3-1/TRBV3-2
D gene: .
clone size: .
J gene: TRBJ2-6
CDR3 protein: CASSQPGRSSGANVLTF
CDR3 DNA: TGTGCCAGCAGCCAACCGGGACGGAGCTCTGGGGCCAACGTCCTGACTTTC

V gene: TRBV19
D gene: .
clone size: .
J gene: TRBJ2-1
CDR3 protein: CASRTNYNEQFF
CDR3 DNA: TGTGCCAGTCGCACCAATTACAATGAGCAGTTCTTC

V gene: TRBV19
D gene: TRBD2
clone size: once
J gene: TRBJ2-7
CDR3 protein: CASSMGSIPTSGRTYEQYF
CDR3 DNA: TGTGCCAGTAGTATGGGCTCTATCCCCACTAGCGGGAGGACCTACGAGCAGTACTTC

V gene: TRBV27
D gene: TRBD1
clone size: .
J gene: TRBJ2-7
CDR3 protein: CASSTQGAYEQYF
CDR3 DNA: TGTGCCAGCAGTACTCAGGGGGCCTACGAGCAGTACTTC